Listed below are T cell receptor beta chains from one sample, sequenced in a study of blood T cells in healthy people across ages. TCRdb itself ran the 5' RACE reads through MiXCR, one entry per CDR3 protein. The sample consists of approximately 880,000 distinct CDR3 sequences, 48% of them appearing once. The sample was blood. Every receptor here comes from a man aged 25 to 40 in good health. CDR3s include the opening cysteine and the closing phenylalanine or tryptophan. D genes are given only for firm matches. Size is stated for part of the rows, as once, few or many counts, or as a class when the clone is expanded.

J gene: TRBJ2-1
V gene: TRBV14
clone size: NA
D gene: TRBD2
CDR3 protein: CASSQVMGLAGGQFF
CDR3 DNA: TGTGCCAGCAGCCAAGTGATGGGACTAGCGGGCGGACAGTTCTTC

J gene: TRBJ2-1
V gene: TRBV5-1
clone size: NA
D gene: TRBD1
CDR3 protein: CASSAGTAYNEQFF
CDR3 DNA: TGCGCCAGCAGCGCCGGGACAGCTTACAATGAGCAGTTCTTC

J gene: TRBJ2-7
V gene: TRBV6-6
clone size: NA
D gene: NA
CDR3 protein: CASSYVVYEQYF
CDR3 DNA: TGTGCCAGCAGTTACGTAGTTTACGAGCAGTACTTC

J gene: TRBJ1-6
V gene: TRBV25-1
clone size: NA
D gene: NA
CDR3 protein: CASSGLGLTYNSPLHF
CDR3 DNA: TGTGCCAGCAGTGGGCTGGGACTTACCTATAATTCACCCCTCCACTTT

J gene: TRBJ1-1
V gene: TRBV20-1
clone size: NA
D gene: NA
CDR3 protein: CSARLVGEAFF
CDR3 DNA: TGCAGTGCTAGGCTGGTCGGGGAAGCTTTCTTT

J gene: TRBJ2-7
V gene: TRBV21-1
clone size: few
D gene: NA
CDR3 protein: CASSSRPPATYEQYF
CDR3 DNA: TGTGCCAGCAGCAGTAGGCCCCCAGCAACCTACGAGCAGTACTTC

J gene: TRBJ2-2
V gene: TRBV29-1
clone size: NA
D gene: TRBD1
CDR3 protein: CSVGQSGGELFF
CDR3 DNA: TGCAGCGTGGGACAGTCAGGGGGGGAGCTGTTTTTT

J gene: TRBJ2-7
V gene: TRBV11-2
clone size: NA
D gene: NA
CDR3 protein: CASSSAVGGYEQYF
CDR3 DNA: TGTGCCAGCAGCTCCGCGGTTGGCGGGTACGAGCAGTACTTC

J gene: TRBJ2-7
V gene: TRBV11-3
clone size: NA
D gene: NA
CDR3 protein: CASSPGAGFAYEQYF
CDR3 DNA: TGTGCCAGCAGCCCAGGGGCAGGTTTCGCCTACGAGCAGTACTTC

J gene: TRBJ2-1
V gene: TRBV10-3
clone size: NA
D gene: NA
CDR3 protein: CATRDSKVGETQFF
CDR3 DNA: TGTGCCACGAGGGACTCCAAAGTTGGGGAGACCCAGTTCTTC

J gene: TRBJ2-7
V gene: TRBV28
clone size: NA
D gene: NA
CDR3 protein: CASSASLYEQYF
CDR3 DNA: TGTGCCAGCAGCGCTTCCCTATACGAGCAGTACTTC

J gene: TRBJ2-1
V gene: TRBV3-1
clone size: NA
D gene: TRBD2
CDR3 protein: CASSPQRGINNEQFF
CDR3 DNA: TGTGCCAGCAGCCCCCAGCGGGGGATCAACAATGAGCAGTTCTTC

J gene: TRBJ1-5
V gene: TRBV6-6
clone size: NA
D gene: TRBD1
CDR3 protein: CASIQMGQGGNQPQHF
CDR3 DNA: TGTGCCAGCATTCAAATGGGACAGGGAGGCAATCAGCCCCAGCATTTT

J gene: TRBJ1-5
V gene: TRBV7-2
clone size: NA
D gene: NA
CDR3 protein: CASTFAVNQPQHF
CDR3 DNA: TGTGCCAGCACCTTCGCGGTTAATCAGCCCCAGCATTTT

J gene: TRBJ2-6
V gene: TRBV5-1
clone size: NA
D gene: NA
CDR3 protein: CASSRDPSGANVLTF
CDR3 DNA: TGCGCCAGCAGCAGGGATCCCTCTGGGGCCAACGTCCTGACTTTC

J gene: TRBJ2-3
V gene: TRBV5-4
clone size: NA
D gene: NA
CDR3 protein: CAATPRDADTQYF
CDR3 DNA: TGTGCCGCCACTCCGAGGGATGCAGATACGCAGTATTTT

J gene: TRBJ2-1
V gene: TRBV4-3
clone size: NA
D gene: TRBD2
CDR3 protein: CASSQEERGDYNEQFF
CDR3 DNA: TGCGCCAGCAGCCAAGAGGAACGGGGGGATTACAATGAGCAGTTCTTC

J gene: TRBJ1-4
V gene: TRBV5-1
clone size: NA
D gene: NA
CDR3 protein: CASSLAGGFANEKLFF
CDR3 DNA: TGCGCCAGCAGCTTGGCGGGCGGATTTGCTAATGAAAAACTGTTTTTT

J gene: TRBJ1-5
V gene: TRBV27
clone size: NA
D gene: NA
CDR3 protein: CASRIAQGNQPQHF
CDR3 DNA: TGTGCCAGCAGGATAGCACAGGGCAATCAGCCCCAGCATTTT

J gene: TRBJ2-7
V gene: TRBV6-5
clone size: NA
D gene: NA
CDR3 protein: CASSFFRAGLILEQYF
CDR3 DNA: TGTGCCAGCAGTTTCTTTCGGGCAGGACTTATCCTCGAGCAGTACTTC

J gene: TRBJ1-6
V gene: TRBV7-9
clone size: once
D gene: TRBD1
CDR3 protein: CASQDRGRSPLHF
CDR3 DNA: TGTGCCAGCCAAGACAGGGGTCGTTCACCCCTCCACTTT

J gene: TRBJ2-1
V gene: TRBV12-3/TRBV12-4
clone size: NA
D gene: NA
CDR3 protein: CASTVTSRYNEQFF
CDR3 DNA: TGTGCCAGCACCGTCACCTCGCGGTACAATGAGCAGTTCTTC

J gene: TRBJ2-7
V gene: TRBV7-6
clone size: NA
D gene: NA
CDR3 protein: CASSSLPVAGGGYNEQYF
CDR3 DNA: TGTGCCAGCAGCTCCCTCCCGGTAGCTGGGGGGGGCTACAATGAGCAGTACTTC

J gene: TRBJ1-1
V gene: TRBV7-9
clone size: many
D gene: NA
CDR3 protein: CASSLVGRPNTEAFF
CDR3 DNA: TGTGCCAGCAGCTTAGTAGGCCGCCCGAACACTGAAGCTTTCTTT

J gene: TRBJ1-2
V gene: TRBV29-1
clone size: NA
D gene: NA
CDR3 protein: CSVYGGAYGYTF
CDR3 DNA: TGCAGCGTGTACGGCGGGGCGTATGGCTACACCTTC

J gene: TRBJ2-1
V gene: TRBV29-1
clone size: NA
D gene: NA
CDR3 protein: CSVRDSEQFF
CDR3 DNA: TGCAGCGTCCGGGACTCCGAGCAGTTCTTC

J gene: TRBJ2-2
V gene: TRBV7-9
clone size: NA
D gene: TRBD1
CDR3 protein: CASSLLRTGPGELFF
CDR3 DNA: TGTGCCAGCAGCTTACTGCGGACAGGCCCCGGGGAGCTGTTTTTT

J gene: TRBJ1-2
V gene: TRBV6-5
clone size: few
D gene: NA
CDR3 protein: CASSYSGRSNYGYTF
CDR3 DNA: TGTGCCAGCAGTTACTCGGGCAGGAGTAACTATGGCTACACCTTC

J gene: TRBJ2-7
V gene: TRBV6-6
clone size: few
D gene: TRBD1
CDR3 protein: CATEEGTGKSHEQYF
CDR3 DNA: TGTGCCACCGAAGAAGGGACAGGGAAATCCCACGAGCAGTACTTC

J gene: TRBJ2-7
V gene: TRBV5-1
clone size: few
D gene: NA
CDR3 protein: CASSFMRDGTYEQYF
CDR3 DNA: TGCGCCAGCAGCTTTATGCGGGACGGGACCTACGAGCAGTACTTC

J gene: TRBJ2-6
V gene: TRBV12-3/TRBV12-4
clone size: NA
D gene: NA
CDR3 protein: CASSLEGGISGANVLTF
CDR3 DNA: TGTGCCAGCAGTTTAGAGGGGGGAATCTCTGGGGCCAACGTCCTGACTTTC

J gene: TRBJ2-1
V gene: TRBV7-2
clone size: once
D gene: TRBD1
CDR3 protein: CASSLGGTASYNEQFF
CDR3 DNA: TGTGCCAGCAGCTTAGGAGGGACAGCCTCCTACAATGAGCAGTTCTTC

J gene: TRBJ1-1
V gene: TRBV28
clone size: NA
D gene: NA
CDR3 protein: CASSLGYPTEAFF
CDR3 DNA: TGTGCCAGCAGTTTAGGCTACCCGACTGAAGCTTTCTTT

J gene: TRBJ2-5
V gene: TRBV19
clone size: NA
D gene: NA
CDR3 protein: CASSPRAAGETQYF
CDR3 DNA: TGTGCCAGTAGTCCTCGAGCGGCCGGGGAGACCCAGTACTTC

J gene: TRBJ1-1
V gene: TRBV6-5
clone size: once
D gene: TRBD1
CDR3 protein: CASRILDRGGTEAFF
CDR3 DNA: TGTGCCAGCAGGATCCTGGACAGGGGAGGCACTGAAGCTTTCTTT

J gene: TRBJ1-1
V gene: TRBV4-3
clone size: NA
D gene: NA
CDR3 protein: CASSQTGFVTEAFF
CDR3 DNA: TGCGCCAGCAGCCAAACAGGGTTTGTCACTGAAGCTTTCTTT

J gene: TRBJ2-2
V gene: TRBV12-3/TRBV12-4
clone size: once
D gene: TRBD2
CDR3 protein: CASSRGLAATGELFF
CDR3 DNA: TGTGCCAGCAGTCGGGGACTAGCCGCCACCGGGGAGCTGTTTTTT

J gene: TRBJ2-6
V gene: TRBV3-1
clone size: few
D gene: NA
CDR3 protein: CASSQVGGANVLTF
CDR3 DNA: TGTGCCAGCAGCCAAGTAGGTGGGGCCAACGTCCTGACTTTC

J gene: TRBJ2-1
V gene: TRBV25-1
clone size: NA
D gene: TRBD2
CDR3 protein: CASSELNDIAGGTYNEQFF
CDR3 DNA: TGTGCCAGCAGTGAATTGAATGATATAGCGGGGGGTACTTACAATGAGCAGTTCTTC

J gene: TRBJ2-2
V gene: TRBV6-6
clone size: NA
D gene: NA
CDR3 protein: CASSPPGELFF
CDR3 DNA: TGTGCCAGCAGCCCACCCGGGGAGCTGTTTTTT

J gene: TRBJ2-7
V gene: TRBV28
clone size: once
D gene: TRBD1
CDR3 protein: CASSQPGTGGYEQYF
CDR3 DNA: TGTGCCAGCAGTCAACCCGGGACAGGAGGCTACGAGCAGTACTTC

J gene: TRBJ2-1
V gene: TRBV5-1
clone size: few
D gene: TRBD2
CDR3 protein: CASSLEPSGNNEQFF
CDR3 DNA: TGCGCCAGCAGCTTGGAGCCTAGCGGAAACAATGAGCAGTTCTTC

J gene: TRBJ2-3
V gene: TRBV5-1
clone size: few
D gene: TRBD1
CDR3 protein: CASSFGQGYTDTQYF
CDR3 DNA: TGCGCCAGCAGCTTCGGACAGGGATATACAGATACGCAGTATTTT

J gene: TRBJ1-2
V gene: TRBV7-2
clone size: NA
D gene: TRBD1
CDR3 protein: CASSAAQGDGYTF
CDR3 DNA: TGTGCCAGCAGCGCAGCCCAGGGGGATGGCTACACCTTC

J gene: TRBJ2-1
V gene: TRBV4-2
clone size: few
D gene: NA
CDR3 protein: CASSQPSGDEQFF
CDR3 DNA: TGTGCCAGCAGCCAACCTTCAGGGGATGAGCAGTTCTTC

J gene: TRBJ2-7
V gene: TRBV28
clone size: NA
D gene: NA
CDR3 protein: CASSVGSHAYEQYF
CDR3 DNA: TGTGCCAGCAGTGTAGGGTCTCATGCCTACGAGCAGTACTTC

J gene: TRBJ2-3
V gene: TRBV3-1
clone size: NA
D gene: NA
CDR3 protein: CASSQFGGSDTQYF
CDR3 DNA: TGTGCCAGCAGCCAATTTGGCGGATCAGATACGCAGTATTTT

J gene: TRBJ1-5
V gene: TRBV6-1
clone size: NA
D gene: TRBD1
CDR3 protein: CASRIRGNQPQHF
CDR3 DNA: TGTGCCAGCAGGATCAGGGGGAATCAGCCCCAGCATTTT

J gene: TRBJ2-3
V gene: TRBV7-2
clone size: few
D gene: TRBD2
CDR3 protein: CASSLAGGDTDTQYF
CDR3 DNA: TGTGCCAGCAGCTTAGCCGGGGGGGACACAGATACGCAGTATTTT

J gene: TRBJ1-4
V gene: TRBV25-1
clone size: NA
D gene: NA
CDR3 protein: CASSDWQLTNEKLFF
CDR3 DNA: TGTGCCAGCAGTGACTGGCAGTTAACTAATGAAAAACTGTTTTTT

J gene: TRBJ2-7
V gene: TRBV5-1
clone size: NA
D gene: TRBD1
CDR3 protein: CASSEGQGTTYEQYF
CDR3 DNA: TGCGCCAGCAGCGAAGGACAGGGGACGACCTACGAGCAGTACTTC

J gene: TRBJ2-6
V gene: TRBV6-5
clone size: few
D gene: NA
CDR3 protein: CASSYSGTSSGANVLTF
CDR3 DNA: TGTGCCAGCAGTTACTCAGGCACCTCATCTGGGGCCAACGTCCTGACTTTC

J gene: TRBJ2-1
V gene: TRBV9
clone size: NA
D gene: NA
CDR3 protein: CASSMENEQFF
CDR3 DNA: TGTGCCAGCAGCATGGAGAATGAGCAGTTCTTC

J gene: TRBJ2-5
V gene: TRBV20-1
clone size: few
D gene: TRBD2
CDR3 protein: CSPTRASVRAASGGATQYF
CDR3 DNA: TGCAGTCCTACCCGTGCGTCGGTGCGTGCCGCTAGCGGGGGGGCCACCCAGTACTTC